The clone carrying this T cell receptor (beta chain) was seen only once. Its antigen remains unidentified. This sample is drawn from a study of CD8+ T cells in alopecia areata. Germline-derived CDR1 and CDR2 are MNHEY and SMNVEV (reference sequence). The CDR3 is 15 amino acids. With 7 bases clipped from V and 7 bases from J, the junction kept 12 bases outside the gene matches. Study outcomes and limitations: For lesional scalp, especially alopecia totalis/universalis, clonality was higher than in normal scalp.

cDNA prepared by RNA extraction and subsequent reverse transcription served as the template for sequencing. Only in-frame clones appear in the TCRdb table, and some are missing; sequencing was by immunoSEQ multiplex PCR. The repertoire consists of tens of thousands of clones, with approximately 60% occurring once and the leading ten covering over 15%. This clonotype was obtained from a human donor with alopecia areata. This material consisted of CD8+ T cells sorted from blood, taken at week 0. The chain links TRBV27 to TRBJ2-1, with 8 bases aligning to TRBD1. CDR3: CASNLATGVLNEQFF. As DNA, the CDR3 is TGTGCCAGCAATCTCGCGACAGGGGTATTGAATGAGCAGTTCTTC.